The clone carrying this T cell receptor beta chain was recorded at least ten times. The antigen remains unidentified. This record comes from a study of identical twins. TCRdb re-analysed the 5' RACE reads in MiXCR, keeping a single row per CDR3 protein. The sample shows about 100,000 distinct CDR3 sequences, around 5.5% of them seen only once. The CDR3 length is 13 residues. V lost 3 bases and J 6 bases, leaving 13 bases between the germline ends. Germline V gene lookup returns CDR1 SQVTM and CDR2 ANQGSEA. The study, taken as a whole, reports: Cross-sectional statistical analysis was relied on for the conclusions, without the same donors being followed. Analyses of zero insertions could be partly confounded by invariant MAIT and iNKT cells.

This receptor was identified in a woman in her 50s in good health. The genes are TRBV29-1 and TRBJ2-3; tentatively, D is TRBD1 (5 bases). The source material was memory T cells sorted from blood. Here the CDR3 reads CSVDRQGWDTQYF. The CDR3 region has the DNA TGCAGCGTTGATCGGCAGGGTTGGGATACGCAGTATTTT.